The rows below give T cell receptor beta chains drawn from one sample of a study of T cell repertoires in aging, cancer and after chemotherapy. TCRdb reprocessed the multiplex PCR reads via MiXCR and lists one record per CDR3 protein. The table has around 9,000 distinct CDR3 sequences, 30% to 40% seen once. Sequencing was done on a sample of blood. These receptors came from a human donor in good health. Both conserved end residues are part of each CDR3. The D gene is left open where the match is weak. Some rows mark clone size as missing; the rest say once, few, many or name a class of expanded clone.

J gene,D gene,clone size,V gene,CDR3 protein,CDR3 DNA
TRBJ1-2,TRBD1,few,TRBV18,CASSGQGMSDYGYTF,TGTGCCAGCTCTGGACAGGGGATGAGCGACTATGGCTACACCTTC
TRBJ1-5,.,few,TRBV20-1,CSAISGSNQPQHF,TGCAGTGCTATTTCAGGGAGCAATCAGCCCCAGCATTTT
TRBJ1-5,TRBD1,few,TRBV6-1,CASRASRGGNQPQHF,TGTGCCAGCAGGGCGTCCAGGGGGGGCAATCAGCCCCAGCATTTT
TRBJ2-1,.,.,TRBV4-3,CASSRKSGYEQFF,TGCGCCAGCAGCCGAAAGTCAGGCTATGAGCAGTTCTTC
TRBJ2-7,TRBD2,.,TRBV28,CASSQGLAGGMGQYF,TGTGCCAGCAGTCAGGGACTAGCGGGAGGGATGGGGCAGTACTTC
TRBJ1-5,.,few,TRBV20-1,CSARESNQPQHF,TGCAGTGCTAGAGAGAGCAATCAGCCCCAGCATTTT
TRBJ2-1,.,.,TRBV7-3,CASSFGVSNEQFF,TGTGCCAGCAGCTTCGGAGTAAGCAATGAGCAGTTCTTC
TRBJ2-7,TRBD1,.,TRBV7-3,CASSPDVGQKREQYF,TGTGCCAGCAGCCCAGACGTGGGACAGAAGAGGGAGCAGTACTTC
TRBJ2-7,TRBD2,.,TRBV6-2/TRBV6-3,CASTYGLVSYEQYF,TGTGCCAGCACATACGGACTAGTCTCCTACGAGCAGTACTTC
TRBJ1-2,.,few,TRBV12-3/TRBV12-4,CASSLGYGYTF,TGTGCCAGCAGTTTAGGTTATGGCTACACCTTC
TRBJ1-2,.,medium-sized,TRBV30,CAWNNYGYTF,TGTGCCTGGAACAACTATGGCTACACCTTC
TRBJ2-2,TRBD2,.,TRBV7-9,CVSRLGAASGRTGTGELFF,TGTGTCAGCAGATTAGGCGCGGCTAGCGGGAGAACGGGCACCGGGGAGCTGTTTTTT
TRBJ2-1,TRBD2,.,TRBV10-1,CASSESSGRDYNEQFF,TGCGCCAGCAGTGAGTCTAGCGGGAGGGACTACAATGAGCAGTTCTTC
TRBJ2-7,.,.,TRBV5-4,CASSRDIDSEQYF,TGTGCCAGCAGCCGGGACATAGACAGCGAGCAGTACTTC
TRBJ2-3,.,.,TRBV28,CASSLTTDTQYF,TGTGCCAGCAGTTTAACCACAGATACGCAGTATTTT
TRBJ2-3,TRBD1,.,TRBV5-6,CASSLVPGGDTQYF,TGTGCCAGCAGCTTGGTTCCAGGGGGAGATACGCAGTATTTT
TRBJ2-5,TRBD2,.,TRBV20-1,CSALAGGGFGETQYF,TGCAGTGCTCTAGCGGGAGGAGGGTTTGGGGAGACCCAGTACTTC
TRBJ1-1,.,.,TRBV5-1,CASSVQGGYTEAFF,TGCGCCAGCAGCGTCCAGGGTGGGTACACTGAAGCTTTCTTT
TRBJ2-7,TRBD2,medium-sized,TRBV7-6,CASSSLSGGQGEQYF,TGTGCCAGCAGCTCCCTGTCGGGGGGGCAAGGCGAGCAGTACTTC
TRBJ2-2,TRBD1,.,TRBV10-2,CASISTGDGELFF,TGCGCCAGCATTTCGACAGGGGACGGGGAGCTGTTTTTT
TRBJ2-2,.,few,TRBV12-3/TRBV12-4,CASSEGPPEGGELFF,TGTGCCAGCAGTGAGGGTCCCCCGGAGGGCGGGGAGCTGTTTTTT
TRBJ2-1,TRBD2,medium-sized,TRBV29-1,CSVEDSGSNHEQFF,TGCAGCGTTGAAGACAGCGGGAGTAACCATGAGCAGTTCTTC
TRBJ2-3,.,.,TRBV12-3/TRBV12-4,CASSLTRDTQYF,TGTGCCAGCAGTTTAACCCGAGATACGCAGTATTTT
TRBJ2-1,.,.,TRBV7-9,CASNLSGYPKEQFF,TGTGCCAGCAACTTATCAGGATATCCCAAGGAGCAGTTCTTC
TRBJ2-3,TRBD2,.,TRBV6-1,CASRLAGGPEGAQYF,TGTGCCAGCAGGTTAGCGGGAGGGCCAGAGGGTGCGCAGTATTTT
TRBJ1-1,.,few,TRBV7-9,CASSTRSIREGRTEAFF,TGTGCCAGCTCAACTCGCTCGATCAGGGAAGGTCGGACTGAAGCTTTCTTT
TRBJ2-6,.,.,TRBV27,CASTLGGSGANVLTF,TGTGCCAGCACCCTTGGGGGCTCTGGGGCCAACGTCCTGACTTTC
TRBJ2-1,TRBD2,few,TRBV19,CASTGASGSVYNEQFF,TGTGCCAGTACAGGGGCTAGCGGGAGTGTCTACAATGAGCAGTTCTTC
TRBJ2-5,TRBD2,.,TRBV20-1,CSARVSGLAGSQETQYF,TGCAGTGCTAGAGTCAGTGGACTAGCGGGCTCCCAAGAGACCCAGTACTTC
TRBJ2-7,TRBD1,few,TRBV28,CASSIVTGRKEQYF,TGTGCCAGCAGTATCGTGACAGGGCGGAAAGAGCAGTACTTC
TRBJ1-1,TRBD1,once,TRBV4-2,CARSQGNRGGTEAFF,TGTGCCAGGAGCCAAGGGAACAGGGGTGGCACTGAAGCTTTCTTT
TRBJ2-1,TRBD2,.,TRBV20-1,CSATGTSGILFF,TGCAGTGCAACCGGGACTAGCGGGATTCTGTTCTTC
TRBJ1-1,.,few,TRBV6-5,CASSRSTEAFF,TGTGCCAGCAGTCGATCCACTGAAGCTTTCTTT
TRBJ2-1,.,.,TRBV7-3,CASSQPSARSYNEQFF,TGTGCCAGCAGCCAACCTAGCGCTCGCTCCTACAATGAGCAGTTCTTC
TRBJ2-1,TRBD2,.,TRBV7-6,CASSLTSGRAGEQFF,TGTGCCAGCAGCTTAACTAGCGGGAGGGCCGGCGAGCAGTTCTTC
TRBJ2-5,.,.,TRBV10-3,CAISESWASQETQYF,TGTGCCATCAGTGAGAGTTGGGCCAGCCAAGAGACCCAGTACTTC
TRBJ2-3,TRBD2,few,TRBV6-2/TRBV6-3,CASSSVVREGRDTQYF,TGTGCCAGCAGCTCAGTAGTGCGGGAGGGCCGGGATACGCAGTATTTT
TRBJ1-1,.,few,TRBV28,CATLRTLNTEAFF,TGTGCCACCCTAAGGACACTGAACACTGAAGCTTTCTTT
TRBJ1-4,TRBD1,.,TRBV6-5,CASNGQGSSPNEKLFF,TGTGCCAGCAATGGACAGGGGAGTTCGCCTAATGAAAAACTGTTTTTT
TRBJ2-1,.,.,TRBV20-1,CIGGDFSYNEQFF,TGCATCGGGGGAGACTTCTCCTACAATGAGCAGTTCTTC
TRBJ1-4,.,.,TRBV20-1,CSATWGKLFF,TGCAGTGCCACATGGGGCAAACTGTTTTTT
TRBJ2-3,TRBD2,.,TRBV6-1,CASSTSSGRIATQYF,TGTGCCAGCAGTACCTCTAGCGGGAGAATCGCTACGCAGTATTTT
TRBJ1-5,.,few,TRBV19,CASSIDLVTANSNQPQHF,TGTGCCAGTAGTATAGATCTCGTGACAGCGAATAGCAATCAGCCCCAGCATTTT
TRBJ2-7,.,few,TRBV27,CASSLLASLTYEQYF,TGTGCCAGCAGTTTATTGGCCAGCCTAACCTACGAGCAGTACTTC
TRBJ2-1,.,few,TRBV20-1,CSARDRSGTRSYNEQFF,TGCAGTGCTAGAGATAGAAGCGGAACACGCTCCTACAATGAGCAGTTCTTC
TRBJ1-2,.,.,TRBV7-2,CASSLLTRGGYTF,TGTGCCAGCAGCTTATTGACCCGCGGGGGCTACACCTTC
TRBJ1-5,.,.,TRBV6-5,CASTDPSNQPQHF,TGTGCCAGCACCGATCCGAGCAATCAGCCCCAGCATTTT